This T cell receptor (beta chain) was recorded in a study of blood T cell repertoires in COVID-19. Per germline, CDR1 GTSNPN and CDR2 SVGIG (reference sequence). V was pared by 5 bases and J by 9 bases, with 8 bases of the junction left unmatched. The CDR3 is 13 amino acids. This clone came up a few times. Measured with immunoSEQ multiplex PCR; TCRdb has only the in-frame clones, and not every one. The table records about 390,000 clones, 70% to 90% of them present only once. The receptor comes from a woman aged 60-70 years with COVID-19, enrolled during active disease. What was sequenced was peripheral blood. The genes are TRBV30 and TRBJ1-5; TRBD1 matches 9 bases. The CDR3 here is CAWGTGPLGPQHF. DNA of the CDR3: TGTGCCTGGGGGACAGGGCCTTTAGGGCCCCAGCATTTT.